The following is a T cell receptor (beta chain) sequence with its context. This clone was counted only a few times. The antigen this receptor binds is unknown. Base qualities are not provided; no much larger clone lies one nucleotide away. The donors were healthy, HIV-negative adults who had no recently reported acute infections or vaccinations. Every donor was a Caucasian adult living in Nashville, Tennessee, USA. For unsorted samples, roughly 86 million PBMCs were counted and genomic DNA was extracted with the QIAamp DNA Blood Mini kit. Blood was obtained by leukapheresis, after which PBMCs were separated by Ficoll-Histopaque density gradient centrifugation and cryopreserved in liquid nitrogen vapor phase. The sample is drawn from a study of shared clonotypes between healthy human individuals (TCRdb year 2020). In terms of the full investigation: A few men and a couple of women, aged 18 to 49 years, made up the cohort. To increase sequencing depth and limit assay-specific biases, TCR repertoire library preparation and sequencing were carried out by different laboratories using diverse techniques. Blood TCR repertoires of a handful of healthy adults were deeply sequenced to estimate repertoire size and the extent of clonotype sharing between individuals. Each donor's leukapheresis produced roughly between roughly 0.85 and 10 billion PBMCs. Beyond this particular receptor, the publication reports: Sampling was restricted to blood, and TCR repertoires in tissue are likely to differ from TCR repertoires in blood. Based on pairwise subsampling, the degree of clonotype sharing among donors was expected to be affected by sequencing depth. The genetic and exposure-history diversity represented was limited by the small number of donors.

Including cysteine and phenylalanine, the CDR3 has 14 amino acids. Only the CDR3 region is kept as DNA, spanning 42 bases read in frame from base 1. CDR1 and CDR2 (SQVTM, ANQGSEA) derive from the germline V gene. V gives up 0 bases and J gives up 10 bases, and the segment between their germline ends measures 16 bases. Using the deep immunoSEQ assay, multiplex PCR amplified TCR CDR3 regions from genomic DNA. Genomic DNA extracted from each cell subset was distributed evenly over all wells of several immunoSEQ 96-well plates, and each plate served as one replicate. For unsorted PBMC, each replicate PCR was loaded with about 270 ng genomic DNA, equivalent to about 30,000 T cell genomes. Ten immunoSEQ deep assay plates were used to sequence the unsorted PBMC genomic DNA. The purified libraries were quantified using a Qubit 3.0 fluorometer, sized with a Bioanalyzer 2100, and then quantified again using the KAPA Library Quantification kit. Each immunoSEQ 96-well plate was sequenced on its own single-read 150-cycle Illumina NextSeq 550 flow cell. Regarding the original processing steps: Because the immunoSEQ output included only junctional sequences and no quality scores, the filtering could not be the same as the filtering used for full-length reads. Sequences were annotated with PyIR, a Python wrapper for IgBLAST v1.9, and V/J genes and CDR3 were assigned using IMGT germline references. Any read was removed if the V/J assignment was weak (E-value above 1e-6), the CDR3 was missing, or the read contained stop codons, out-of-frame junctions, or ambiguous translated residues. V3J clonotypes were defined by identical inferred V gene, J gene, and CDR3 amino acid sequence. Percentage overlap between repertoires was computed as shared unique clonotypes divided by the size of the smaller repertoire. Repertoire richness was assessed with RTK rarefaction, the Chao1 estimator, and Recon v2.1 estimates of unobserved clonotypes. TCRdb limited this immuneACCESS table to in-frame rearrangements with V and J called. A share of clones is missing; checked studies link under half to unresolved V genes, and the rest is unexplained. The V and J calls and clone size come from that table; D and trimming were worked out from the DNA. This sample comprises about 510,000 clones, about three quarters of them detected only once. About an eighth of the sample belongs to the ten largest clones.

The chain uses TRBV29-1 and TRBJ2-1; D gene: possibly TRBD1, on 5 matching bases. The receptor comes from a woman in her thirties or forties in good health. Some clones in this sample may be carry-over from other donors' samples. The sequencing sample was made of PBMCs. In nucleotide form, the sequence is TGCAGCGTTGAAGAAATGATGGTGGGGCAAGAGCAGTTCTTC. This translates into CSVEEMMVGQEQFF.